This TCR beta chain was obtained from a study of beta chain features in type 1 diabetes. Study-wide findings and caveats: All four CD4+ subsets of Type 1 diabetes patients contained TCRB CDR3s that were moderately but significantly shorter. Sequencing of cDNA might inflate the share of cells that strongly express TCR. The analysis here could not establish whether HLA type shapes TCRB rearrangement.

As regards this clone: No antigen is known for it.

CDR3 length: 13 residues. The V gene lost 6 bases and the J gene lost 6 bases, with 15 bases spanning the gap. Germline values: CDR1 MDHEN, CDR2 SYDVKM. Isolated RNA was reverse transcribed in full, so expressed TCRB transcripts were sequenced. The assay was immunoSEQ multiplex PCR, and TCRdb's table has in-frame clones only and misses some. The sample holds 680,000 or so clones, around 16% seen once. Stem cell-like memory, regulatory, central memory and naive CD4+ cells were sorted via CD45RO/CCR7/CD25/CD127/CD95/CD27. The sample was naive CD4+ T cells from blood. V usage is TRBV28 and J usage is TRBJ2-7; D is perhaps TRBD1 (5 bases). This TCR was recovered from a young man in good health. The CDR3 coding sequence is TGTGCCAGCAGGCTAGACAGAAACGGCGAGCAGTACTTC. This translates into CASRLDRNGEQYF.